Presented here are 19 T cell receptor beta chains from one specimen sequenced in a study. Cells sorted as Tregs were CD4+, CD25+ and CD127-/low. TCRdb redid the calling of the 5' RACE reads with MiXCR, one entry per CDR3 protein. This sample carries 55,000 or so distinct CDR3 sequences, 20% to 25% of them seen once, and the ten largest clones take about 2.9%. Specimen: tumor-infiltrating Tregs sorted from the breast tumor. Receptors originate from a female donor with breast cancer.

J is TRBJ1-1 and V is TRBV10-3, with a tentative D call TRBD1 (6 bases). Trimming cost V 2 bases and J 4 bases, with 11 bases left between them. The length of the CDR3 is 14 residues. Germline V lookup: CDR1 ENHRY, CDR2 SYGVKD. The CDR3 DNA follows: TGTGCCATCAGTGAGGGGGGGGCGCGCACTGAAGCTTTCTTT. It codes for CAISEGGARTEAFF.

Many counts were recorded for this clonotype. This chain links TRBV5-1 with TRBJ1-1; no firm D call. This CDR3 is built from 15 residues. The germline V gene encodes CDR1 SGHRS and CDR2 YFSETQ. Trimming stripped 0 bases from V and 4 bases from J, with 13 bases between. The CDR3 loop reads CASSLAGAEGTEAFF. In nucleotides, the CDR3 is TGCGCCAGCAGCTTGGCGGGCGCTGAAGGCACTGAAGCTTTCTTT.

With regard to this clonotype: A read error may account for a junction end that differs from germline. The V call is TRBV28, the J call TRBJ2-4, with TRBD1 matching over 12 bases. Per germline, CDR1 MDHEN and CDR2 SYDVKM. The CDR3 spans 16 residues. The CDR3 region has the DNA TGTGCCAGCAGACCTACCGGGACAGGGGGCAGGAACATTCGGTACTTC. This encodes CASRPTGTGGRNIRYF.

This clonotype was observed a few times. The chain couples TRBV12-3 or TRBV12-4 to TRBJ2-2; the match to TRBD1 covers 8 bases. V was clipped by 6 bases and J by 4 bases; unmatched bases: 13. The CDR3 is 17 residues long. CDR3 coding DNA: TGTGCCAGCAGCATATCCTGGCAGGGGGCTCGCACCGGGGAGCTGTTTTTT. Translating it yields CASSISWQGARTGELFF.

There are many counts of this clonotype. J is TRBJ1-4 and V is TRBV28; the D gene is possibly TRBD1 (5 bases). Trimming pared 3 bases from V and 4 bases from J, leaving 9 bases between. Germline V CDR1 and CDR2: MDHEN, SYDVKM. The CDR3 loop spans 14 amino acids. The CDR3 DNA reads TGTGCCAGCAGTTTTTACAGGAATAATGAAAAACTGTTTTTT. Amino acids: CASSFYRNNEKLFF.

This clonotype was picked up many times. V gene TRBV9 combines with J gene TRBJ2-7, with 10 bases lining up with TRBD2. CDR1 SGDLS and CDR2 YYNGEE come from the germline V gene. V shed 3 bases, J shed 2 bases, and the junction held 8 bases outside the gene matches. CDR3 length: 16 amino acids. The CDR3 reads CASSEGGLAGAYEQYF. CDR3 nucleotides: TGTGCCAGCAGCGAAGGGGGCCTAGCGGGAGCCTACGAGCAGTACTTC.

The chain joins TRBV3-1 to TRBJ2-2; D tentatively fits TRBD1 or TRBD2 (6 bases each). The V gene lost 4 bases and the J gene lost 7 bases, with 13 bases spanning the gap. CDR1 is LGHDT and CDR2 is YNNKEL in the germline V gene (reference sequence). This CDR3 comprises 14 residues. In nucleotides, the CDR3 is TGTGCCAGCAGCCGAGCGGAGGGGGTCGGGGAGCTGTTTTTT. The encoded protein is CASSRAEGVGELFF.

A note on this clonotype: A much larger clone lies one base from this, so it may be a read error. The gene calls are TRBV5-1 and TRBJ2-7, with D perhaps matching TRBD1 or TRBD2 (5 bases each). This CDR3 has 13 amino acids. Germline V CDR1 and CDR2: SGHRS, YFSETQ. The DNA of the CDR3 is TGCGCCAGCAGCCCGGGGACGTCCTACGAGAAGTACTTC. Its translation is CASSPGTSYEKYF.

The V gene is TRBV7-9, the J gene TRBJ1-4; 7 nucleotides match TRBD1. With 5 bases clipped from V and 8 bases from J, the junction kept 8 bases outside the gene matches. CDR3 size: 14 residues. Germline V lookup: CDR1 SEHNR, CDR2 FQNEAQ (reference sequence). The CDR3 DNA sequence: TGTGCCAGCAGCCGGACAGGTTCTTACGAAAAACTGTTTTTT. It is translated as CASSRTGSYEKLFF.

This clonotype was recorded once. This chain uses TRBV6-1 with TRBJ1-5, with a tentative D call TRBD1 (5 bases). The CDR3 contains 15 residues. CDR1 and CDR2 (germline): MNHNS, SASEGT. The CDR3 loop reads CVSSERQGTNQPQHF. The CDR3, as DNA: TGTGTTAGCAGTGAAAGGCAGGGAACTAATCAGCCCCAGCATTTT.

This chain joins TRBV11-2 and TRBJ2-5; TRBD1 might be the D (6 bases). The CDR3 spans 16 residues. The V gene's germline CDR1 is SGHAT and CDR2 FQNNGV. Trimming pared 7 bases from V and 5 bases from J, leaving 23 bases between. This CDR3 reads CASNRRRQGNGETQYF. DNA for the CDR3: TGTGCCAGCAACCGGCGCCGTCAGGGGAATGGGGAGACCCAGTACTTC.

The CDR3 coding sequence is TGCAGTGCCTTAGAGGCTAGCGGGAGATTAACAGATACGCAGTATTTT. This codes for CSALEASGRLTDTQYF. The gene calls are TRBV20-1 and TRBJ2-3; 10 bases match TRBD2. J lost 3 bases, V lost 6 bases, and 12 bases had no gene match. The CDR3 covers 16 residues. Germline loops: CDR1 DFQATT, CDR2 SNEGSKA (reference sequence).

This clonotype was detected only a few times. J is TRBJ2-5 and V is TRBV4-1, with D unresolved. The V end lost 0 bases, the J end lost 0 bases, and 2 bases lay between the germline ends. CDR3 length: 13 residues. Germline CDR1 MGHRA, CDR2 YSYEKL. The DNA of the CDR3 is TGCGCCAGCAGCCAAGATTACCAAGAGACCCAGTACTTC. This sequence encodes CASSQDYQETQYF.

This chain uses TRBV2 with TRBJ2-4; possibly TRBD1 or TRBD2 for D (5 bases each). The CDR3 runs 14 residues. Germline CDR1 SNHLY, CDR2 FYNNEI. The ends were cut back, 7 bases at V and 6 bases at J, with 16 bases in the middle. This CDR3 is CASTFSGAGNIQYF. The DNA for the CDR3 is TGTGCCAGCACCTTCTCCGGGGCCGGAAACATTCAGTACTTC.

This clonotype was seen a handful of times. V is TRBV2 and J is TRBJ1-1; D unclear. Germline values: CDR1 SNHLY, CDR2 FYNNEI. The CDR3 loop spans 12 amino acids. V shed 8 bases and J shed 3 bases, with 10 bases lying between them. CDR3 sequence: CASGQQDTEAFF. As DNA, the CDR3 is TGTGCCAGCGGGCAGCAGGACACTGAAGCTTTCTTT. Variable domain in full (rest from reference TRBV2 and TRBJ1-1): EPEVTQTPSHQVTQMGQEVILRCVPISNHLYFYWYRQILGQKVEFLVSFYNNEISEKSEIFDDQFSVERPDGSNFTLKIRSTKLEDSAMYFCASGQQDTEAFFGQGTRLTVV.

Many counts were recorded for this clonotype. V gene TRBV20-1 combines with J gene TRBJ2-5; D gene uncertain. Germline CDR1 DFQATT, CDR2 SNEGSKA (reference sequence). There are 16 residues in the CDR3. V was clipped by 0 bases and J by 0 bases, with 14 bases between them. CDR3 region: CSARDWAERYQETQYF. The CDR3 coding sequence is TGCAGTGCTAGAGATTGGGCGGAAAGGTACCAAGAGACCCAGTACTTC.

The table lists this clonotype with a few counts. The chain recombines TRBV6-5 with TRBJ2-6, with D possibly TRBD2 on 6 matching bases. V shed 6 bases and J shed 1 base, with 10 bases lying between them. This CDR3 comprises 15 residues. Germline V gives CDR1 MNHEY, CDR2 SVGAGI. The CDR3 loop is CASSPGGSGANVLTF. For the CDR3, the DNA is TGTGCCAGCAGCCCCGGGGGTTCTGGGGCCAACGTCCTGACTTTC.

As DNA, the CDR3 is TGCGCCAGCAGCCCTCAGGGAGCAACTAATGAAAAACTGTTTTTT. Protein: CASSPQGATNEKLFF. This chain connects TRBV5-1 to TRBJ1-4; TRBD1 might be the D (5 bases). CDR1 and CDR2 (germline): SGHRS, YFSETQ. The CDR3 covers 15 residues. Trimming removed 4 bases at V and 0 bases at J, with 10 bases between.

This clonotype occurred many times. The chain links TRBV5-1 to TRBJ1-1; possibly TRBD1 for D (6 bases). This CDR3 region has 16 residues. From germline, CDR1 is SGHRS and CDR2 YFSETQ. Trimming took 3 bases from V and 4 from J, leaving 19 bases between them. The chain's CDR3 is CASSYLTGGAGTEAFF. The CDR3 DNA reads TGCGCCAGCAGCTACTTGACGGGGGGCGCGGGCACTGAAGCTTTCTTT.